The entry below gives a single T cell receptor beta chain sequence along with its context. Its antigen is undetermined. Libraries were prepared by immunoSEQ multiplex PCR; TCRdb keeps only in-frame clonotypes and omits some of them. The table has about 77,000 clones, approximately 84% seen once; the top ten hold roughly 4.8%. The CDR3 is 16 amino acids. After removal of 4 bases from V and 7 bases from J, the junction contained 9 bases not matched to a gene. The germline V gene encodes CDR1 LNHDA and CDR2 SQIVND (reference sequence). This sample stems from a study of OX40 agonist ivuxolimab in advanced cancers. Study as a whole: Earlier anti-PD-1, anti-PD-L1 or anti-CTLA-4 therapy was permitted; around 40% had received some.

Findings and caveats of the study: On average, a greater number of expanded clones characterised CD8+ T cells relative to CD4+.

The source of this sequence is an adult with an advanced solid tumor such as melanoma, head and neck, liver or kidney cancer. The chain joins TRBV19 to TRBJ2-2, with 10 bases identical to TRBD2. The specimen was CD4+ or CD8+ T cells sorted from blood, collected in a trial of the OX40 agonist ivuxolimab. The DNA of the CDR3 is TGTGCCAGTAGTAGCAAGATAGCGGGAGGCATCGGGGAGCTGTTTTTT. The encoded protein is CASSSKIAGGIGELFF. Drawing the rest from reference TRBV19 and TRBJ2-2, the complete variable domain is DGGITQSPKYLFRKEGQNVTLSCEQNLNHDAMYWYRQDPGQGLRLIYYSQIVNDFQKGDIAEGYSVSREKKESFPLTVTSAQKNPTAFYLCASSSKIAGGIGELFFGEGSRLTVL.